The 18 T cell receptor beta chains below all came from one sample that was sequenced in a study of blood T cells in healthy people across ages. Through a sample-barcoded 5' primer and a J-beta primer mix, a second PCR was run for roughly 7 to 12 cycles. Each CDR3 protein is one row after TCRdb ran MiXCR on the 5' RACE reads. The sample contains approximately 780,000 distinct CDR3 sequences, approximately 24% of which appear only once. The same sample was also used in a study of T cells of mothers and their children.

The specimen was blood. These receptors were obtained from a boy aged 10-17 years in good health.

This clonotype appeared a few times. The chain employs TRBV29-1 and TRBJ2-5; D remains unclear. Germline V CDR1 and CDR2: SQVTM, ANQGSEA. The CDR3 length is 12 residues. V was trimmed by 5 bases and J by 1 base, leaving 8 bases between them. CDR3 sequence (DNA): TGCAGCGTTTATAGGTTCCAAGAGACCCAGTACTTC. This gives the protein CSVYRFQETQYF.

This chain links TRBV20-1 with TRBJ2-5; D might be TRBD2 (5 bases). The CDR3 runs to 13 residues. Trimming pared 0 bases from V and 9 bases from J, leaving 14 bases between. Per the germline V gene, CDR1 is DFQATT and CDR2 is SNEGSKA (reference sequence). The CDR3 nucleotides are TGCAGTGCTAGAGATGGAACCTACGGGGCCCAGTACTTC. Translating gives CSARDGTYGAQYF.

The V call is TRBV27, the J call TRBJ1-1, with unresolved D. The CDR3 contains 13 residues. Germline V gene lookup returns CDR1 MNHEY and CDR2 SMNVEV (reference sequence). V lost 5 bases and J lost 0, with 7 bases in between. CDR3 sequence (DNA): TGTGCCAGCAGTCGGCCCTTGAACACTGAAGCTTTCTTT. Residues: CASSRPLNTEAFF.

The chain couples TRBV5-1 to TRBJ2-5; 8 bases agree with TRBD1. The J call is in doubt because the DNA end fits TRBJ2-7 better. Germline V gene sequence: CDR1 SGHRS, CDR2 YFSETQ. This CDR3 has 19 residues. The CDR3 reads CASSLYPGQDPYVLYEQYF. The CDR3 DNA sequence: TGCGCCAGCAGCTTGTATCCGGGACAGGACCCCTACGTGCTCTACGAGCAGTACTTC.

The rearrangement joins TRBV20-1 to TRBJ2-5; 7 bases match TRBD2. Germline CDR1 reads DFQATT; CDR2 reads SNEGSKA (reference sequence). This CDR3 comprises 15 residues. The J segment lost 3 bases and the V segment lost 6 bases, leaving 13 bases of the junction unmatched. The CDR3: CSAEAGLAEKETQYF. CDR3 sequence (DNA): TGCAGTGCGGAGGCGGGCCTAGCGGAGAAAGAGACCCAGTACTTC.

This clonotype was seen a handful of times. The V gene is TRBV12-5, the J gene TRBJ2-1; D perhaps matches TRBD2 (6 bases). The closer fit of TRBJ2-7 to the DNA end suggests the J call may be wrong. From germline, CDR1 is LGHNT and CDR2 FRNRAP. The CDR3 loop spans 13 amino acids. CDR3 amino acids: CASGLHGSYEQYF. In DNA, the CDR3 is TGTGCTAGTGGTTTACACGGGAGCTACGAGCAGTACTTC.

This clonotype has more than one count but fewer than ten. The CDR3 loop reads CASSMWTYEQYF. The CDR3 coding sequence is TGTGCCAGCAGTATGTGGACCTACGAGCAGTACTTC. The rearrangement links TRBV2 to TRBJ2-5; D ambiguous. With the DNA end fitting TRBJ2-7 better, the J assignment may be wrong. The CDR3 length is 12 residues. Germline V gene data show CDR1 as SNHLY and CDR2 as FYNNEI.

The rearrangement links TRBV7-2 to TRBJ1-2; D unresolved. The CDR3 extends over 15 amino acids. Trimming removed 5 bases from V and 0 bases from J, with 13 bases in between. The germline V gene encodes CDR1 SGHTA and CDR2 FQGNSA. The chain's CDR3 is CASSPGRYSNYGYTF. The CDR3 DNA reads TGTGCCAGCAGCCCCGGACGTTACTCTAACTATGGCTACACCTTC.

V and J are TRBV20-1 and TRBJ2-5; either TRBD1 or TRBD2 may fit D (5 bases each). The J call may be incorrect, as the DNA end agrees better with TRBJ2-1. Germline V gene sequence: CDR1 DFQATT, CDR2 SNEGSKA (reference sequence). The length of the CDR3 is 14 residues. The CDR3 reads CSAYPGPTQGEQFF. The CDR3 DNA sequence: TGCAGTGCTTACCCGGGACCCACCCAAGGCGAGCAGTTCTTC.

Only one count was recorded for this clonotype. The V and J genes are TRBV5-6 and TRBJ2-5; TRBD2 matches 9 bases. The V and J ends lost 1 base and 1 base, in that order; junction bases with no gene match: 8. CDR1 and CDR2 (germline): SGHDT, YYEEEE. This CDR3 has 17 amino acids. As DNA, the CDR3 is TGTGCCAGCAGCTTGACGGGCGGGGGGGCGATCCAAGAGACCCAGTACTTC. It specifies CASSLTGGGAIQETQYF.

V usage is TRBV6-5 and J usage is TRBJ1-5; D uncertain. Germline V gives CDR1 MNHEY, CDR2 SVGAGI. The ends were cut back, 0 bases at V and 0 bases at J, with 12 bases in the middle. This CDR3 spans 17 amino acids. Here the CDR3 reads CASSYSEGVYSNQPQHF. CDR3 coding DNA: TGTGCCAGCAGTTACTCGGAGGGAGTTTATAGCAATCAGCCCCAGCATTTT.

The DNA of the CDR3 is TGTGCCAGCAGTCCAGCCCGTGAGGCCCAAGAGACCCAGTACTTC. This sequence encodes CASSPAREAQETQYF. The rearrangement uses TRBV12-3 or TRBV12-4 and TRBJ2-5; D gene ambiguous. CDR3 length equals 15 residues. Trimming removed 5 bases at V and 1 base at J, with 14 bases between.

The genes are TRBV6-6 and TRBJ2-5; 12 nucleotides align to TRBD2. With V trimmed by 2 bases and J by 5 bases, 6 bases remained unmatched. The germline V gene encodes CDR1 MNHNY and CDR2 SVGAGI (reference sequence). The CDR3 loop spans 16 amino acids. The CDR3 coding sequence is TGTGCCAGCAGTTACACTAGCGGGGGGCCTCTGGAGACCCAGTACTTC. This sequence encodes CASSYTSGGPLETQYF.

The V call is TRBV4-1, the J call TRBJ2-7, with TRBD1 matching 7 bases. The germline V gene encodes CDR1 MGHRA and CDR2 YSYEKL. The length of the CDR3 is 14 residues. V lost 0 bases to trimming and J lost 7 bases; unmatched junction nucleotides: 6. The DNA of the CDR3 is TGCGCCAGCAGCCAAGATATACAGGGGAGAGAGCAGTACTTC. The encoded protein is CASSQDIQGREQYF.

The chain couples TRBV11-2 to TRBJ2-5; a weak D match, TRBD1 (5 bases). Matching the DNA end better, TRBJ2-1 makes the J call doubtful. Germline CDR1 SGHAT, CDR2 FQNNGV. The CDR3 length is 15 residues. The CDR3 loop reads CASSPVPQGVNEQFF. The CDR3 bases are TGTGCCAGCAGCCCCGTGCCGCAGGGCGTAAATGAGCAGTTCTTC.

The chain links TRBV6-1 to TRBJ1-2; 8 nucleotides agree with TRBD1. The V gene's germline CDR1 is MNHNS and CDR2 SASEGT. Germline trimming cut 4 bases from V and 2 bases from J; bases unmatched to any gene: 12. This CDR3 contains 17 residues. CDR3: CASSGPTDRASNYGYTF. DNA for the CDR3: TGTGCCAGCAGTGGACCTACGGACAGGGCTTCAAACTATGGCTACACCTTC.

This clonotype has just a few counts. J is TRBJ1-4 and V is TRBV3-1, with 7 positions matching TRBD1. The CDR3 is 16 amino acids. The germline CDR1 and CDR2 sequences are LGHDT and YNNKEL (reference sequence). J lost 4 bases, V lost 0 bases, and 5 bases had no gene match. CDR3 amino acids: CASSQERGQLNEKLFF. The DNA of the CDR3 is TGTGCCAGCAGCCAAGAAAGGGGACAGCTTAATGAAAAACTGTTTTTT.

V gene TRBV5-1 combines with J gene TRBJ2-5; D unclear. The ends were cut back, 2 bases at V and 3 bases at J, with 8 bases in the middle. Germline V CDR1 and CDR2: SGHRS, YFSETQ. The CDR3 is 13 residues long. DNA for the CDR3: TGCGCCAGCAGCTTCGCGAGCGAAGAGACCCAGTACTTC. Its translation: CASSFASEETQYF.